Listed here are 27 T cell receptor beta chains from one sample, sequenced in a study of T cells in Graves' hyperthyroidism and ophthalmopathy. The TCR beta CDR3 regions underwent amplification using RNA transcripts as the source. HTBI primers were employed in a first-round RT-PCR of the TCR CDR3. TCRdb itself ran the multiplex PCR reads through MiXCR, one entry per CDR3 protein. The table records about 420,000 distinct CDR3 sequences, around 15% of them present only once. The specimen sequenced was blood. The receptors shown here come from a woman aged 18-30 years with Graves' hyperthyroidism.

This clonotype showed up many times. The chain has TRBV10-3 and TRBJ2-5; 7 nucleotides align to TRBD1. Germline CDR1 and CDR2: ENHRY and SYGVKD. Germline trimming cut 6 bases from V and 3 bases from J; bases unmatched to any gene: 4. The CDR3 extends over 13 amino acids. The CDR3 region has the DNA TGTGCCATCAGGGCCGGGACAGAAGAGACCCAGTACTTC. It yields the protein CAIRAGTEETQYF.

The table lists this clonotype with many counts. An end of the junction does not agree with germline; a read error may underlie this. The CDR3 spells CASSDPVLSFEQYF. CDR3 nucleotides: TGTGCCAGCAGTGATCCTGTCCTTTCCTTCGAGCAGTACTTC. The chain uses TRBV2 and TRBJ2-7; D is unresolved. The CDR3 is 14 amino acids. Germline-derived CDR1 and CDR2 are SNHLY and FYNNEI. Full variable domain (rest looked up from reference TRBV2 and TRBJ2-7): EPEVTQTPSHQVTQMGQEVILRCVPISNHLYFYWYRQILGQKVEFLVSFYNNEISEKSEIFDDQFSVERPDGSNFTLKIRSTKLEDSAMYFCASSDPVLSFEQYFGPGTRLTVT.

The rearrangement joins TRBV29-1 to TRBJ1-1, with TRBD1 as a possible D gene (5 bases). V shed 4 bases and J shed 4 bases, with 13 bases lying between them. The CDR3 runs 13 residues. The germline gives CDR1 SQVTM, CDR2 ANQGSEA. The CDR3, as DNA: TGCAGCGTTGTACGGGGCCTGGGCACTGAAGCTTTCTTT. It codes for CSVVRGLGTEAFF.

This chain links TRBV12-3 or TRBV12-4 with TRBJ1-5; D uncertain. Trimming took 2 bases from V and 3 from J, leaving 11 bases between them. This CDR3 region has 15 residues. The chain's CDR3 is CASSLFAGDNQPQHF. CDR3 DNA: TGTGCCAGCAGTTTATTTGCAGGAGACAATCAGCCCCAGCATTTT.

This clonotype has only a few counts. CDR3 sequence: CSAESANYGYTF. The CDR3 DNA is TGCAGTGCCGAATCTGCTAACTATGGCTACACCTTC. This chain uses TRBV20-1 with TRBJ1-2; D ambiguous. V was shortened by 6 bases and J by 0 bases, with 8 bases between the two germline ends. There are 12 residues in the CDR3. The germline CDR1 and CDR2 sequences are DFQATT and SNEGSKA (reference sequence).

This clonotype was detected many times. The chain has TRBV5-4 and TRBJ1-4; no clear D gene. Germline assignment: CDR1 SGHNT and CDR2 YYREEE (reference sequence). Deletions cut 2 bases from V and 8 bases from J, with 13 bases between. The CDR3 is 14 residues long. CDR3 nucleotides: TGTGCCAGCAGCTTAGCGCGGAATGGGGAAAAACTGTTTTTT. Amino acid sequence: CASSLARNGEKLFF.

This clonotype was recorded many times. This chain connects TRBV19 to TRBJ2-7; D perhaps matches TRBD2 (5 bases). Germline V CDR1 and CDR2: LNHDA, SQIVND (reference sequence). The germline V and J ends were trimmed by 5 bases and 2 bases, with 10 bases remaining between them. The CDR3 is made up of 13 amino acids. The CDR3 DNA is TGTGCCAGTAGTTCAAGCGGCCCCTACGAGCAGTACTTC. This sequence encodes CASSSSGPYEQYF.

This clonotype was found many times. The chain is built from TRBV5-6 and TRBJ2-7, with 9 bases aligning to TRBD1. The CDR3 length is 14 residues. V gave up 4 bases and J gave up 7 bases; unmatched junction bases: 9. Germline V gives CDR1 SGHDT, CDR2 YYEEEE. The CDR3 spells CASSLTGTGREQYF. In DNA form, the CDR3 reads TGTGCCAGCAGCCTCACCGGGACAGGGCGGGAGCAGTACTTC. Full variable domain (missing parts from reference TRBV5-6 and TRBJ2-7): DAGVTQSPTHLIKTRGQQVTLRCSPKSGHDTVSWYQQALGQGPQFIFQYYEEEERQRGNFPDRFSGHQFPNYSSELNVNALLLGDSALYLCASSLTGTGREQYFGPGTRLTVT.

This clonotype was found many times. The chain has TRBV18 and TRBJ1-1, with D possibly matching TRBD1 (6 bases). V was cut by 2 bases and J by 5 bases, with 15 bases left in between. CDR1 is KGHSH and CDR2 is LQKENI in the germline V gene. The CDR3 has 15 amino acids. The CDR3 nucleotides read TGTGCCAGCTCACCAACTACAGGGCTGGGGACTGAAGCTTTCTTT. It codes for CASSPTTGLGTEAFF.

This chain joins TRBV9 and TRBJ2-1; weak D call: TRBD1 (5 bases). The CDR3 length is 14 residues. Trimming cost V 4 bases and J 8 bases, with 16 bases left between them. Per germline, CDR1 SGDLS and CDR2 YYNGEE. The CDR3 region has the DNA TGTGCCAGCAGCCCTACAGGTTTAAGCGATGAGCAGTTCTTC. It codes for CASSPTGLSDEQFF.

This clonotype has only a few counts. This chain uses TRBV5-1 with TRBJ1-1, with no clear D. CDR1 SGHRS and CDR2 YFSETQ come from the germline V gene. The V and J ends lost 4 bases and 4 bases respectively, with 11 bases between them. The CDR3 loop spans 13 amino acids. In DNA, the CDR3 is TGCGCCAGCAGCGATTTAATAGGCACTGAAGCTTTCTTT. This sequence encodes CASSDLIGTEAFF.

This clonotype occurred a few times. The V call is TRBV28, the J call TRBJ2-1, with 11 bases identical to TRBD1. V trimming: 9 bases; J trimming: 7 bases; junction bases outside the gene matches: 11. The CDR3 covers 15 residues. Germline CDR1 is MDHEN and CDR2 is SYDVKM. The CDR3 loop is CASLQPGQGGNEQFF. The CDR3, as DNA: TGTGCCAGTCTGCAACCGGGACAGGGGGGGAATGAGCAGTTCTTC.

Many counts were recorded for this clonotype. The chain has TRBV6-6 and TRBJ1-3; D not certain. This CDR3 is 15 amino acids long. V lost 2 bases to trimming and J lost 4 bases, with 12 bases between them. Germline values: CDR1 MNHNY, CDR2 SVGAGI (reference sequence). The CDR3 DNA is TGTGCCAGCAGTTACGAGGGAGTCGCAGGAAACACCATATATTTT. This gives the protein CASSYEGVAGNTIYF.

The chain joins TRBV6-2 or TRBV6-3 to TRBJ1-2, with a possible D match to TRBD1 (6 bases). This CDR3 has 15 residues. Looked up from germline, CDR1 is MNHEY and CDR2 is SVGEGT. Trimming left V 6 bases short and J 2 bases short, with 16 bases between. CDR3 protein: CASRKPGHRNYGYTF. In DNA, the CDR3 is TGTGCCAGCAGAAAACCGGGACACCGAAACTATGGCTACACCTTC.

The rearrangement uses TRBV14 and TRBJ1-2; the match to TRBD1 covers 12 bases. Trimming removed 2 bases from V and 8 bases from J; junction bases left unmatched: 6. From germline, CDR1 is SGHDN and CDR2 FVKESK. The CDR3 consists of 15 residues. CDR3 protein: CASSQRSGTGGGYTF. The CDR3 region has the DNA TGTGCCAGCAGCCAAAGATCCGGGACAGGGGGCGGCTACACCTTC.

This clonotype was recorded at least ten times. This chain links TRBV12-3 or TRBV12-4 with TRBJ2-1, with TRBD2 matching 12 bases. The trim removed 5 bases at V and 6 bases at J, leaving 8 bases unmatched. The CDR3 totals 16 residues. Here the CDR3 DNA reads TGTGCCAGCAGTAAGACTAGCGGGAGATCATTCAATGAGCAGTTCTTC. This encodes CASSKTSGRSFNEQFF.

This clonotype was seen only a few times. The chain uses TRBV27 and TRBJ2-7; TRBD2 matches 9 bases. This CDR3 region has 15 residues. Germline-derived CDR1 and CDR2 are MNHEY and SMNVEV (reference sequence). The ends lost 0 bases at V and 6 bases at J; junction bases unmatched: 6. CDR3 in DNA: TGTGCCAGCAGTTTATCTGCTAGCGGGATAGGCGAGCAGTACTTC. Encoded protein: CASSLSASGIGEQYF.

This clonotype was seen many times. The chain employs TRBV3-1 and TRBJ2-3; D may be TRBD2 (6 bases). The CDR3 length is 15 residues. Per the germline V gene, CDR1 is LGHDT and CDR2 is YNNKEL (reference sequence). The V gene lost 4 bases and the J gene lost 2 bases, with 13 bases spanning the gap. CDR3 loop: CASSRGTLSTDTQYF. DNA for the CDR3: TGTGCCAGCAGCCGAGGGACTTTGTCCACAGATACGCAGTATTTT.

As for this clonotype: This may stem from a read error, because a much larger clone lies one nucleotide away. J is TRBJ2-5 and V is TRBV10-2; TRBD2 might be the D (5 bases). V was clipped by 4 bases and J by 5 bases, with 14 bases between them. The length of the CDR3 is 14 residues. Per the germline V gene, CDR1 is WSHSY and CDR2 is SAAADI. The CDR3 DNA reads as TGCGCCAGCAGTGGCCAGGATGGAGGCGAGACCCAGTACTTC. Amino acids: CASSGQDGGETQYF.

The genes are TRBV10-3 and TRBJ1-5; 9 positions match TRBD1. The J segment lost 3 bases and the V segment lost 7 bases, leaving 4 bases of the junction unmatched. Per germline, CDR1 ENHRY and CDR2 SYGVKD. This CDR3 comprises 14 residues. The CDR3 spells CAIKRTGDNQPQHF. CDR3 in DNA: TGTGCCATCAAGAGGACAGGGGACAATCAGCCCCAGCATTTT.

The rearrangement joins TRBV9 to TRBJ2-7; the D gene could be TRBD1 or TRBD2 (5 bases each). From germline, CDR1 is SGDLS and CDR2 YYNGEE. The CDR3 consists of 14 residues. Trimming took 2 bases from V and 0 from J, leaving 9 bases between them. Here the CDR3 reads CASSVGTPSYEQYF. CDR3 coding DNA: TGTGCCAGCAGCGTTGGGACCCCCTCCTACGAGCAGTACTTC.

The rearrangement links TRBV6-6 to TRBJ1-5; D is possibly TRBD1 (6 bases). CDR1 and CDR2 from the germline V gene are MNHNY and SVGAGI (reference sequence). The CDR3 has 14 residues. Trimming took off 0 bases at V and 5 bases at J, with 8 bases between the two ends. CDR3 sequence reads: CASSYSGAYQPQHF. The CDR3 DNA reads as TGTGCCAGCAGTTACTCGGGGGCCTATCAGCCCCAGCATTTT.

This clonotype was counted at least ten times. The V and J genes are TRBV28 and TRBJ2-1; unclear D gene. V was shortened by 7 bases and J by 3 bases, with 10 bases between the two germline ends. Per germline, CDR1 MDHEN and CDR2 SYDVKM. The CDR3 totals 13 residues. The DNA for the CDR3 is TGTGCCAGCATGCGGCGGAACTACAATGAGCAGTTCTTC. It is translated as CASMRRNYNEQFF.

The chain has TRBV7-9 and TRBJ2-1; 7 bases line up with TRBD2. Trimming took 3 bases from V and 9 from J; bases not matched to a gene: 8. This CDR3 is 14 amino acids long. Germline V CDR1 and CDR2: SEHNR, FQNEAQ (reference sequence). CDR3 region: CASSFDDWGGEQFF. CDR3 nucleotides: TGTGCCAGCAGCTTCGACGACTGGGGGGGTGAGCAGTTCTTC.

This clonotype has only a few counts. This chain joins TRBV19 and TRBJ2-1; a weak D match, TRBD1 (5 bases). The CDR3 contains 17 residues. CDR1 is LNHDA, CDR2 SQIVND, per germline (reference sequence). The V end was cut by 1 base, the J end by 0 bases, with 13 bases between. This CDR3 is CASSIGGSFSSYNEQFF. In DNA form, the CDR3 reads TGTGCCAGTAGTATAGGGGGCTCCTTTAGCTCCTACAATGAGCAGTTCTTC.

This clonotype was counted at least ten times. The chain employs TRBV29-1 and TRBJ2-7; 10 positions match TRBD1. Germline V gene sequence: CDR1 SQVTM, CDR2 ANQGSEA. The trim removed 2 bases at V and 4 bases at J, leaving 5 bases unmatched. The CDR3 has 14 amino acids. The CDR3 DNA reads TGCAGCGTTGAATCGGGGGACAGGGGTTACGAGCAGTACTTC. This encodes CSVESGDRGYEQYF.

This clonotype was detected only once. One base away lies a much larger clone, so this may be a sequencing read error. The V call is TRBV7-9, the J call TRBJ2-7; possibly TRBD1 or TRBD2 for D (5 bases each). Germline CDR1 SEHNR, CDR2 FQNEAQ (reference sequence). CDR3 length: 16 amino acids. The CDR3 DNA reads as TGTGCCAGCAGCTTATCTCCCGCAGGGTTAGACTACGAGCTGTACTTC. Protein product: CASSLSPAGLDYELYF.